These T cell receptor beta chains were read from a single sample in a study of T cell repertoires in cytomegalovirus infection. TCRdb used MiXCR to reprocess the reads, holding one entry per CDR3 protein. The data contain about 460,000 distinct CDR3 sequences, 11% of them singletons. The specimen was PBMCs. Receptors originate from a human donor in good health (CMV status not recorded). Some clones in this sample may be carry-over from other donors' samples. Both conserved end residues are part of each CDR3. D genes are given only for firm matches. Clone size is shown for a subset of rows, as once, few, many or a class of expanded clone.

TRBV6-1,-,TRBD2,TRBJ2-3,CASSFTSGYSTDTQYF,TGTGCCAGCAGTTTCACTAGCGGATATAGCACAGATACGCAGTATTTT
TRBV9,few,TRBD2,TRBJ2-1,CASSVAQAGVSYNEQFF,TGTGCCAGCAGCGTAGCTCAGGCGGGGGTCTCCTACAATGAGCAGTTCTTC
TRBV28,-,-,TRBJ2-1,CASSPYKEENEQFF,TGTGCCAGCAGCCCCTACAAGGAGGAAAATGAGCAGTTCTTC
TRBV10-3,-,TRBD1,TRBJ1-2,CAISEFRDRGNYGYTF,TGTGCCATCAGTGAGTTCCGGGACAGGGGGAACTATGGCTACACCTTC
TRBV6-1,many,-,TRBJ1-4,CASTPRGARGNEKLFF,TGTGCCAGCACCCCTCGGGGGGCGAGGGGTAATGAAAAACTGTTTTTT
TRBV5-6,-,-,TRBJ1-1,CASHIMNTEAFF,TGTGCCAGCCACATCATGAACACTGAAGCTTTCTTT
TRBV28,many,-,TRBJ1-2,CASSPTGLDYGYTF,TGTGCCAGCAGTCCTACAGGGCTGGACTATGGCTACACCTTC
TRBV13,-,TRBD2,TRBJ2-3,CGSSLGLSGIHF,TGTGGCAGCAGCTTAGGTCTTAGCGGGATACATTTT
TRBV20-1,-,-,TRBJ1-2,CSASPGRTYGYTF,TGCAGTGCTAGCCCCGGGAGAACCTATGGCTACACCTTC
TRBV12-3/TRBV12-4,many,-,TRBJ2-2,CASSFTYTGELFF,TGTGCCAGCAGTTTTACCTATACCGGGGAGCTGTTTTTT
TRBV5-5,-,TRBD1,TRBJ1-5,CASSGGTGRFEHF,TGTGCCAGCAGCGGAGGGACAGGACGGTTCGAGCATTTT
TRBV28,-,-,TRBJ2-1,CVTTGTPLYNEQFF,TGTGTCACCACCGGGACACCTCTCTACAATGAGCAGTTCTTC
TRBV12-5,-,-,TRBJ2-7,CASGGGGAAYEQYF,TGTGCTAGTGGGGGGGGGGGGGCCGCCTACGAGCAGTACTTC